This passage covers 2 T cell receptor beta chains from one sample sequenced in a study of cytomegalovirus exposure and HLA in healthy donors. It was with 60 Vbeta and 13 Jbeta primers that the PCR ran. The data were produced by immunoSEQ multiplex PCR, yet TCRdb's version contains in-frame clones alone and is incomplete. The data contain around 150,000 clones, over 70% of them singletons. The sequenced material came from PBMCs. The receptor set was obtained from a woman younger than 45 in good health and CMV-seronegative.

CDR3 protein: CASKPTGNLPTNTEAFF. The CDR3 coding sequence is TGTGCCAGCAAGCCGACAGGGAACCTACCCACGAACACTGAAGCTTTCTTT. The chain couples TRBV2 to TRBJ1-1; 7 bases align to TRBD1. Germline V CDR1 and CDR2: SNHLY, FYNNEI. The CDR3 totals 17 residues. Losses at the gene ends were 7 bases for V and 1 base for J; bases not matched to a gene: 15.

The CDR3 here is CASSLDGTTSYEQYF. The CDR3 bases are TGCGCCAGCAGCTTGGACGGGACAACCTCCTACGAGCAGTACTTC. The rearrangement uses TRBV5-1 and TRBJ2-7, with D tentatively TRBD1 (6 bases). The CDR3 covers 15 residues. Germline lookup yields CDR1 SGHRS and CDR2 YFSETQ. The V end lost 0 bases, the J end lost 0 bases, and 10 bases lay between the germline ends.